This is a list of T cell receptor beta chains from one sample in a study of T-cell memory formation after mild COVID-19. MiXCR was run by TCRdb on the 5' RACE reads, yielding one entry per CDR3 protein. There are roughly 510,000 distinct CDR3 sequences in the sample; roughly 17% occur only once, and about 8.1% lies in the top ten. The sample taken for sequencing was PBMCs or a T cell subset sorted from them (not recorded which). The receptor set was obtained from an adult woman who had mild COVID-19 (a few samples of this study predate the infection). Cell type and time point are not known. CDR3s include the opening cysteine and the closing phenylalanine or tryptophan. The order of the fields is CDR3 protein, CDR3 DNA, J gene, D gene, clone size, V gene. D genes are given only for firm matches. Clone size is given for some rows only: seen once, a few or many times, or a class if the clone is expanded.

CDR3: CASSGGHPMEGKLFF; DNA: TGTGCCAGCAGCGGGGGACACCCGATGGAAGGAAAACTGTTTTTT; J: TRBJ1-4; D: -; size: -; V: TRBV7-9
CDR3: CSVDTGRGEADTQYF; DNA: TGCAGCGTTGACACTGGCAGGGGAGAGGCAGATACGCAGTATTTT; J: TRBJ2-3; D: -; size: -; V: TRBV29-1
CDR3: CASTGTGYEQYF; DNA: TGTGCCAGCACCGGGACAGGGTACGAGCAGTACTTC; J: TRBJ2-7; D: TRBD1; size: -; V: TRBV6-5
CDR3: CASSRRGVGTGELFF; DNA: TGTGCCAGCAGCCGGCGGGGAGTAGGCACCGGGGAGCTGTTTTTT; J: TRBJ2-2; D: -; size: -; V: TRBV5-8
CDR3: CSAKPAMLSYNEQFF; DNA: TGCAGTGCTAAGCCGGCCATGCTCTCCTACAATGAGCAGTTCTTC; J: TRBJ2-1; D: -; size: -; V: TRBV20-1
CDR3: CASSLPGQGNQPQHF; DNA: TGTGCCAGCAGTCTACCGGGACAGGGGAATCAGCCCCAGCATTTT; J: TRBJ1-5; D: TRBD1; size: -; V: TRBV6-2/TRBV6-3
CDR3: CASSRITGGGYGYTF; DNA: TGTGCCAGCAGCCGTATTACAGGGGGTGGATATGGCTACACCTTC; J: TRBJ1-2; D: TRBD1; size: -; V: TRBV7-2
CDR3: CASRPILNTEAFF; DNA: TGTGCCAGCAGGCCTATCCTGAACACTGAAGCTTTCTTT; J: TRBJ1-1; D: -; size: -; V: TRBV28
CDR3: CASSSPGTTYEQYF; DNA: TGTGCCAGCAGTTCTCCGGGGACTACCTACGAGCAGTACTTC; J: TRBJ2-7; D: TRBD2; size: few; V: TRBV6-5
CDR3: CASSEGYGLDEQFF; DNA: TGTGCCAGCAGTGAAGGCTATGGGCTGGATGAGCAGTTCTTC; J: TRBJ2-1; D: -; size: few; V: TRBV6-1
CDR3: CASSLVALDQDGYTF; DNA: TGTGCCAGCAGCTTGGTGGCCCTGGATCAGGATGGCTACACCTTC; J: TRBJ1-2; D: -; size: -; V: TRBV5-5
CDR3: CASSQEISGAYEQYF; DNA: TGCGCCAGCAGCCAAGAGATTAGCGGGGCCTACGAGCAGTACTTC; J: TRBJ2-7; D: TRBD2; size: -; V: TRBV4-1
CDR3: CACQGYYGYTF; DNA: TGTGCCTGTCAGGGGTATTATGGCTACACCTTC; J: TRBJ1-2; D: -; size: -; V: TRBV30
CDR3: CATSDTRQFQPQHF; DNA: TGTGCCACCAGTGACACCCGACAGTTCCAGCCCCAGCATTTT; J: TRBJ1-5; D: -; size: few; V: TRBV24-1
CDR3: CASSWTRDTQYF; DNA: TGTGCCAGCAGCTGGACACGAGATACGCAGTATTTT; J: TRBJ2-3; D: -; size: -; V: TRBV7-9
CDR3: CASSRPGTEAYEQYF; DNA: TGCGCCAGCAGCCGACCCGGGACAGAGGCTTACGAGCAGTACTTC; J: TRBJ2-7; D: TRBD1; size: -; V: TRBV4-1
CDR3: CASSQGTGGWSEQYF; DNA: TGCGCCAGCAGCCAAGGGACAGGGGGCTGGTCCGAGCAGTACTTC; J: TRBJ2-7; D: TRBD1; size: few; V: TRBV5-1
CDR3: CASSLGRGARGQETQYF; DNA: TGTGCCAGCAGTTTAGGAAGAGGGGCGAGAGGTCAAGAGACCCAGTACTTC; J: TRBJ2-5; D: -; size: few; V: TRBV12-3/TRBV12-4
CDR3: CASSLSSHSGNTIYF; DNA: TGTGCCAGCAGCCTGAGCTCACACTCTGGAAACACCATATATTTT; J: TRBJ1-3; D: -; size: few; V: TRBV12-3/TRBV12-4
CDR3: CASSQPGLSAYEQYF; DNA: TGCGCCAGCAGCCAGCCGGGACTGTCTGCCTACGAGCAGTACTTC; J: TRBJ2-7; D: -; size: few; V: TRBV4-1
CDR3: CASSFGGTSTDTQYF; DNA: TGTGCCAGCAGCTTCGGCGGGACTTCGACAGATACGCAGTATTTT; J: TRBJ2-3; D: -; size: once; V: TRBV5-4
CDR3: CAGGQGAYNEQFF; DNA: TGTGCCGGGGGACAGGGGGCATACAATGAGCAGTTCTTC; J: TRBJ2-1; D: TRBD1; size: -; V: TRBV12-3/TRBV12-4
CDR3: CASSLPAPPYEQFF; DNA: TGTGCCAGCAGTTTACCGGCTCCCCCATATGAGCAGTTCTTC; J: TRBJ2-1; D: -; size: -; V: TRBV12-3/TRBV12-4
CDR3: CASSDSQDRARLAGPTGELFF; DNA: TGTGCCAGCAGCGACTCCCAGGACAGGGCAAGACTAGCGGGACCCACCGGGGAGCTGTTTTTT; J: TRBJ2-2; D: TRBD2; size: few; V: TRBV9
CDR3: CASSELSDEQYF; DNA: TGTGCCAGCAGTGAGTTGAGTGACGAGCAGTACTTC; J: TRBJ2-7; D: -; size: few; V: TRBV2
CDR3: CASSPPVGPTDTQYF; DNA: TGTGCCAGCAGCCCCCCTGTGGGGCCGACAGATACGCAGTATTTT; J: TRBJ2-3; D: -; size: -; V: TRBV7-9
CDR3: CASSLFTGVNNEQFF; DNA: TGTGCCAGCAGTTTATTCACGGGAGTGAACAATGAGCAGTTCTTC; J: TRBJ2-1; D: -; size: few; V: TRBV12-3/TRBV12-4
CDR3: CASSPPGGHNEQFF; DNA: TGTGCCAGCTCTCCTCCGGGGGGGCACAATGAGCAGTTCTTC; J: TRBJ2-1; D: TRBD2; size: -; V: TRBV18
CDR3: CASSFLSETGRHHGYTF; DNA: TGTGCCAGCAGTTTTCTTTCCGAGACAGGGAGACATCATGGCTACACCTTC; J: TRBJ1-2; D: TRBD1; size: once; V: TRBV12-3/TRBV12-4
CDR3: CASSQAGGSDGELFF; DNA: TGCGCCAGCAGCCAAGCGGGGGGCTCGGACGGGGAGCTGTTTTTT; J: TRBJ2-2; D: -; size: few; V: TRBV4-1
CDR3: CASSYSPQETQYF; DNA: TGTGCCAGCAGTTACTCCCCCCAGGAGACCCAGTACTTC; J: TRBJ2-5; D: -; size: few; V: TRBV6-6
CDR3: CASVQDRGGPYEQYF; DNA: TGTGCCAGTGTACAGGACCGAGGAGGCCCCTACGAGCAGTACTTC; J: TRBJ2-7; D: -; size: -; V: TRBV25-1
CDR3: CASSLAWTGNNEQFF; DNA: TGTGCTAGCAGCTTAGCGTGGACAGGCAACAATGAGCAGTTCTTC; J: TRBJ2-1; D: TRBD1; size: few; V: TRBV7-7
CDR3: CASSLLGLAGGSSYEQYF; DNA: TGTGCCAGCAGCTTGCTGGGACTAGCGGGAGGAAGCTCCTACGAGCAGTACTTC; J: TRBJ2-7; D: TRBD2; size: few; V: TRBV5-4
CDR3: CASSEARGLIYGYTF; DNA: TGTGCCAGCAGTGAAGCAAGGGGGCTTATCTATGGCTACACCTTC; J: TRBJ1-2; D: TRBD1; size: -; V: TRBV6-1
CDR3: CASSLRGAGHSPLHF; DNA: TGTGCCAGCAGCTTAAGAGGGGCCGGGCATTCACCCCTCCACTTT; J: TRBJ1-6; D: -; size: few; V: TRBV13
CDR3: CASSLGANADTQYF; DNA: TGTGCCAGCAGCTTAGGGGCAAACGCAGATACGCAGTATTTT; J: TRBJ2-3; D: -; size: -; V: TRBV7-8
CDR3: CASRRLAGPVTQYF; DNA: TGTGCCAGCAGGCGACTAGCGGGACCCGTCACGCAGTATTTT; J: TRBJ2-3; D: TRBD2; size: few; V: TRBV6-2/TRBV6-3
CDR3: CASSYTATEAFF; DNA: TGTGCCAGCAGTTACACAGCCACTGAAGCTTTCTTT; J: TRBJ1-1; D: -; size: -; V: TRBV6-2/TRBV6-3
CDR3: CASSVSAPAGELFF; DNA: TGCGCCAGCAGTGTATCCGCTCCGGCCGGGGAGCTGTTTTTT; J: TRBJ2-2; D: -; size: -; V: TRBV10-2
CDR3: CASSPGQTAYEQYF; DNA: TGTGCCAGCTCACCGGGACAGACCGCCTACGAGCAGTACTTC; J: TRBJ2-7; D: TRBD1; size: few; V: TRBV18
CDR3: CASGDRASTNYGYTF; DNA: TGTGCCAGCGGGGACAGAGCGAGCACTAACTATGGCTACACCTTC; J: TRBJ1-2; D: -; size: once; V: TRBV21-1
CDR3: CASRLGVTGVPNEQFF; DNA: TGTGCCAGCAGGCTCGGGGTGACAGGGGTTCCCAATGAGCAGTTCTTC; J: TRBJ2-1; D: TRBD1; size: many; V: TRBV7-8
CDR3: CASRRDSPLKRTEAFF; DNA: TGTGCCAGCAGGAGGGACAGCCCACTAAAGAGGACTGAAGCTTTCTTT; J: TRBJ1-1; D: TRBD1; size: -; V: TRBV6-1
CDR3: CASSLAQVGDTQYF; DNA: TGTGCCAGCAGTTTAGCCCAGGTGGGAGATACGCAGTATTTT; J: TRBJ2-3; D: -; size: few; V: TRBV27
CDR3: CASSYRKRLSAYNEQFF; DNA: TGTGCCAGCAGTTATAGAAAAAGGTTGTCGGCTTACAATGAGCAGTTCTTC; J: TRBJ2-1; D: -; size: -; V: TRBV6-5
CDR3: CASSDSPGWNQPQHF; DNA: TGTGCCAGCAGCGACTCGCCCGGGTGGAATCAGCCCCAGCATTTT; J: TRBJ1-5; D: -; size: -; V: TRBV9
CDR3: CASSPLGQGLMNTEAFF; DNA: TGTGCCAGCTCCCCCCTTGGGCAGGGACTCATGAACACTGAAGCTTTCTTT; J: TRBJ1-1; D: -; size: -; V: TRBV6-5
CDR3: CSVQGSPDTQYF; DNA: TGCAGCGTTCAGGGGAGCCCAGATACGCAGTATTTT; J: TRBJ2-3; D: -; size: few; V: TRBV29-1
CDR3: CASSHRQGGYTF; DNA: TGCGCCAGCAGCCACAGACAGGGCGGCTACACCTTC; J: TRBJ1-2; D: TRBD1; size: few; V: TRBV4-1
CDR3: CSASGTSPSYEQYF; DNA: TGCAGTGCTTCCGGGACTAGCCCCTCCTACGAGCAGTACTTC; J: TRBJ2-7; D: TRBD2; size: -; V: TRBV20-1
CDR3: CASSSRWTGGASYEQYF; DNA: TGTGCCAGCAGCTCTAGGTGGACGGGAGGAGCTTCCTACGAGCAGTACTTC; J: TRBJ2-7; D: TRBD2; size: many; V: TRBV7-2
CDR3: CSANRGRATPEAFF; DNA: TGCAGTGCTAACCGTGGCAGGGCGACTCCTGAAGCTTTCTTT; J: TRBJ1-1; D: -; size: few; V: TRBV20-1
CDR3: CASSLFMGQETQYF; DNA: TGTGCCAGCAGCTTATTTATGGGACAAGAGACCCAGTACTTC; J: TRBJ2-5; D: -; size: many; V: TRBV7-9
CDR3: CASSQGGVRNEQFF; DNA: TGCGCCAGCAGCCAAGGGGGGGTAAGGAATGAGCAGTTCTTC; J: TRBJ2-1; D: -; size: many; V: TRBV4-3
CDR3: CASSPGQSNQPQHF; DNA: TGTGCCAGCAGCCCGGGACAAAGCAATCAGCCCCAGCATTTT; J: TRBJ1-5; D: -; size: many; V: TRBV5-5
CDR3: CASSLAEGGEQFF; DNA: TGCGCCAGCAGCTTGGCCGAGGGGGGTGAGCAGTTCTTC; J: TRBJ2-1; D: -; size: -; V: TRBV5-1
CDR3: CASSLKGTGQPQHF; DNA: TGTGCCAGCAGCTTAAAGGGAACGGGGCAGCCCCAGCATTTT; J: TRBJ1-5; D: -; size: few; V: TRBV5-4